This entry describes one T cell receptor beta chain. This receptor's antigen is unknown. Per-base quality was not reported, and no clone a single base away is much larger than it. Healthy HIV-negative adults with no recently reported acute infections or vaccinations were included as donors. All donors were Caucasian adults living in Nashville, Tennessee, USA. CD4+ T cells were enriched by magnetic negative selection; naive cells were then positively selected on CD45RA, and the negative fraction formed the memory subset. After blood collection by leukapheresis, PBMCs were isolated using Ficoll-Histopaque density gradient centrifugation and then cryopreserved in the vapor phase of liquid nitrogen. Analytical flow cytometry was used to check the purity and quantity of each magnetically sorted T cell population. Each sorted fraction had its genomic DNA isolated and then quantified by UV absorbance on a Nanodrop 2000c.

The junction carries 14 bases between V and J, which are trimmed by 0 bases and 6 bases respectively. The germline V gene yields SGHDN for CDR1 and FVKESK for CDR2. The CDR3 spans 16 residues, from the cysteine through the phenylalanine. Just the 48-base CDR3 DNA is kept, in frame starting at base 1. The sample originates from a study of shared clonotypes between healthy human individuals (dated by TCRdb to about 2020). In terms of the full investigation: Three men and a couple of women, aged 18 to 49 years, made up the cohort. For each donor, CD4 naive and CD4 memory were each run on three plates, CD8 naive on two plates, and CD8 memory on one plate. Each donor's leukapheresis produced roughly between roughly 0.94 and 9.5 billion PBMCs. To increase sequencing depth and limit assay-specific biases, different laboratories used diverse techniques to prepare libraries and sequence TCR repertoires. The study deeply sequenced blood TCR repertoires of several healthy adults to estimate repertoire size and the extent of clonotype sharing between individuals. The research as a whole found: Sharing across several donors was observed for approximately 5% of naive CD4, over 3% of naive CD8, roughly 2.3% of memory CD4, and about 0.39% of memory CD8 clonotypes. Even with the large sequencing depth, rarefaction of the sorted-subset datasets indicated that sequencing was incomplete. Because the study included a small number of donors, the genetic and exposure-history diversity represented was limited. Sampling was limited to blood, and TCR repertoires in tissue likely differ from TCR repertoires in blood. Naive subsets generally had larger estimated clonotype richness than memory subsets did. Based on pairwise subsampling, the degree of clonotype sharing among donors was expected to be affected by sequencing depth. Compared with non-shared clonotypes, the clonotypes found in all four sorted-subset donors had higher generation probabilities.

Using the deep immunoSEQ assay, TCR CDR3 regions were amplified from genomic DNA by multiplex PCR. Extracted genomic DNA from each cell subset was spread evenly across all wells of several immunoSEQ 96-well plates, with each plate serving as a replicate. For sorted subsets, about 210 ng of genomic DNA, equivalent to around 31,000 T cell genomes, went into each replicate PCR. The purified libraries were quantified using a Qubit 3.0 fluorometer, sized with a Bioanalyzer 2100, and then quantified again using the KAPA Library Quantification kit. Every immunoSEQ 96-well plate was sequenced on a dedicated single-read 150-cycle Illumina NextSeq 550 flow cell. In the paper's pipeline: Because the immunoSEQ output included only junctional sequences and no quality scores, the filtering could not be the same as the filtering used for full-length reads. To assign V/J genes and CDR3, sequences were annotated using PyIR, a Python wrapper for IgBLAST v1.9, with IMGT germline references. Reads were removed for weak V/J assignments (E-value above 1e-6), missing CDR3, stop codons, out-of-frame junctions, or ambiguous translated residues. V3J clonotypes were defined as sequences sharing an identical inferred V gene, J gene, and CDR3 amino acid sequence. Percentage overlap between repertoires was calculated by dividing the number of shared unique clonotypes by the size of the smaller repertoire. Richness of each repertoire was evaluated using RTK rarefaction, the Chao1 estimator, and Recon v2.1 estimates of unobserved clonotypes. OLGA was used to compute generation probabilities for all TCRbeta clonotypes that the gDNA method yielded from a few donors. TCRdb mirrors the immuneACCESS table, restricted to in-frame sequences. Some clones are absent from its copies; in checked studies, under half trace to an unresolved V gene, and the reason for the others is unknown. V and J calls and clone size are copied from that table; D and trimming were computed from the DNA. The sample table shows approximately 1,500,000 clones, and under 99% are seen once. Of the sample, about 0.45% falls within the top ten clones.

Sample: naive CD4+ T cells sorted from blood. Per the publication, the cell subset or site label means: CD45RA+ positively selected. The rearrangement joined TRBV14 to TRBJ2-2, with TRBD2 as a weak D call on 5 bases. The sequence came from a man aged 25 to 40 in good health. CDR3 sequence: CASSQEGLVFSGELFF. The DNA reads as follows: TGTGCCAGCAGCCAAGAAGGACTCGTCTTCTCCGGGGAGCTGTTTTTT.